The 3 T cell receptor beta chains below all came from one sample that was sequenced in a study of T cell clonality in common variable immunodeficiency. The assay was immunoSEQ multiplex PCR, and TCRdb's table has in-frame clones only and misses some. The data show 75,000 to 85,000 clones, with none appearing a single time. Sequencing was carried out using peripheral blood mononuclear cells. All receptors come from a person between 18 and 70 years old in good health.

A few counts support this clone. The read ends 3 residues early relative to the CDR3; the germline J gene fills the gap. V and J are TRBV19 and TRBJ1-5, with D possibly TRBD1 on 6 matching bases. Germline CDR1 is LNHDA and CDR2 is SQIVND (reference sequence). Trimming cost V 1 base and J 6 bases, with 10 bases left between them. The CDR3 covers 14 residues. The CDR3 is CASSIGMGAQPQHF. The covered CDR3 bases are TGTGCCAGTAGTATAGGTATGGGGGCTCAGCCC.

The sample holds many counts of this clone. With the read ending 3 residues before the CDR3 end, the germline J gene is used to fill in that end. The gene calls are TRBV5-1 and TRBJ2-5; 8 bases line up with TRBD2. V lost 4 bases to trimming and J lost 5 bases; unmatched junction nucleotides: 7. The V gene's germline CDR1 is SGHRS and CDR2 YFSETQ. This CDR3 region has 14 residues. The CDR3 DNA, read in part, is TGCGCCAGCAGCGACCCTCGGGGGGGCGAGACC. This encodes CASSDPRGGET. The entire CDR3 protein is CASSDPRGGETQYF.

In its sample, this clone was seen many times. The part of the CDR3 DNA that was read is TGCGCCAGCAGCTACTCAGGGGGCACTGAA. Translation gives CASSYSGGTE. The full-length CDR3 reads as CASSYSGGTEAFF. The genes are TRBV5-1 and TRBJ1-1; 7 bases line up with TRBD1. The read ends 3 residues shy of where the CDR3 ends; the end is completed using the germline J gene. CDR1 SGHRS and CDR2 YFSETQ come from the germline V gene. The CDR3 spans 13 residues. V shed 3 bases and J 4 bases; nucleotides not matched to a gene: 3.